Here is one T cell receptor (beta chain) with its context. Its target is unknown. Produced via immunoSEQ multiplex PCR; TCRdb's table is partial and in-frame only. The sample includes about 66,000 clones, roughly 74% of them seen just once. These data originate in a study of a mutant IDH1 vaccine in newly diagnosed glioma. Study at large: Vaccine dosing followed radiotherapy by 4-6 weeks, or accompanied temozolomide cycles. The week-35 safety follow-up was V12, and the week-47 study end was V13. Of the patients given treatment, roughly 62% were male and about 40% were female, and a mean age of about 44 years was recorded.

Broader study findings: Pseudoprogression seemed unlinked to shifts in top peripheral T cell clonotypes.

With 2 bases clipped from V and 14 bases from J, the junction kept 10 bases outside the gene matches. This CDR3 is built from 14 residues. Per germline, CDR1 LGHNA and CDR2 YNFKEQ. Time point meaning: week 35, safety follow-up. Vaccine doses each comprised 300 ug of mutant IDH1 20-mer peptide, with topical imiquimod. The chain couples TRBV4-2 to TRBJ2-4; TRBD2 aligns across 9 bases. The sequence was collected from a middle-aged man with glioma. This specimen consisted of PBMCs, obtained from a glioma patient whose treatment included an IDH1 peptide vaccine. CDR3 amino acids: CASSQLGTSQKKYF. CDR3 DNA sequence: TGTGCCAGCAGCCAACTTGGGACTAGCCAAAAGAAGTACTTC.